Listed here are 26 T cell receptor beta chains from one sample, sequenced in a study of prognosis after radiotherapy for stage I lung cancer. Amplification of the TCR beta CDR3 (from genomic DNA) was done by two-round multiplex PCR. First-round PCR employed TRBV- and TRBJ-specific primers for each gene. TCRdb itself ran the multiplex PCR reads through MiXCR, one entry per CDR3 protein. The sample has tens of thousands of distinct CDR3 sequences; about 24% are singletons. The material was PBMCs, obtained before or after stereotactic body radiation therapy (not recorded which). Every receptor here comes from a donor over 45 with non-small cell lung cancer.

This clonotype was detected many times. The CDR3 protein is CASGGELFF. The CDR3 nucleotides are TGTGCCAGCGGCGGGGAGCTGTTTTTT. The genes are TRBV6-4 and TRBJ2-2; D is uncertain. V dropped 8 bases and J dropped 7 bases, with 2 bases sitting between them. The CDR3 loop spans 9 amino acids. Per the germline V gene, CDR1 is MRHNA and CDR2 is SNTAGT.

There are many counts of this clonotype. The chain recombines TRBV7-6 with TRBJ2-1; 7 bases match TRBD1. The CDR3 contains 15 residues. V shed 6 bases, J shed 0 bases, and the junction held 5 bases outside the gene matches. Germline loops: CDR1 SGHVS, CDR2 FNYEAQ. Here the CDR3 DNA reads TGTGCCAGCAGAGAGACAGGGAGCTCCTACAATGAGCAGTTCTTC. Translation: CASRETGSSYNEQFF.

The sample holds many counts of this clonotype. V is TRBV19 and J is TRBJ2-3; 10 nucleotides line up with TRBD1. V was pared by 8 bases and J by 5 bases, with 7 bases of the junction left unmatched. Per the germline V gene, CDR1 is LNHDA and CDR2 is SQIVND (reference sequence). This CDR3 has 14 amino acids. The CDR3 spells CASLGQGYEDTQYF. The CDR3 DNA sequence: TGTGCCAGTCTGGGACAGGGGTACGAAGATACGCAGTATTTT. The full variable domain, with the rest looked up from reference TRBV19 and TRBJ2-3, is DGGITQSPKYLFRKEGQNVTLSCEQNLNHDAMYWYRQDPGQGLRLIYYSQIVNDFQKGDIAEGYSVSREKKESFPLTVTSAQKNPTAFYLCASLGQGYEDTQYFGPGTRLTVL.

This clonotype was picked up many times. The gene calls are TRBV28 and TRBJ2-2; 10 nucleotides agree with TRBD2. The CDR3 length is 15 residues. V shed 4 bases, J shed 7 bases, and the junction held 6 bases outside the gene matches. Germline loops: CDR1 MDHEN, CDR2 SYDVKM. The CDR3 reads CASSSRAGGVGELFF. The CDR3 nucleotides read TGTGCCAGCAGTTCGAGAGCGGGAGGGGTCGGGGAGCTGTTTTTT. The full variable domain, its missing parts supplied by reference TRBV28 and TRBJ2-2, is DVKVTQSSRYLVKRTGEKVFLECVQDMDHENMFWYRQDPGLGLRLIYFSYDVKMKEKGDIPEGYSVSREKKERFSLILESASTNQTSMYLCASSSRAGGVGELFFGEGSRLTVL.

This clonotype was counted ten times or more. The chain recombines TRBV7-8 with TRBJ1-5; tentatively, D is TRBD1 (6 bases). Germline-derived CDR1 and CDR2 are SGHVS and FQNEAQ. CDR3 length: 16 residues. Trimming stripped 5 bases from V and 6 bases from J, with 20 bases between. Here the CDR3 reads CASSPAGDPRTQPQHF. The CDR3 DNA is TGTGCCAGCAGCCCCGCAGGGGACCCAAGGACTCAGCCCCAGCATTTT.

This clonotype was observed at least ten times. This chain uses TRBV4-1 with TRBJ2-3; D not resolved. Between the trimmed V and J ends, which lost 2 bases and 2 bases, there was a span of 35 bases. The CDR3 spans 23 residues. The germline V gene has CDR1 MGHRA and CDR2 YSYEKL. The CDR3 DNA follows: TGCGCCAGCAGCCAACCCCCACTGCAGATGAAATCGGTCCGCGTTAAATTCACAGATACGCAGTATTTT. Translation gives CASSQPPLQMKSVRVKFTDTQYF.

This clonotype appeared many times. The chain employs TRBV28 and TRBJ1-2; D is unclear. This CDR3 has 12 residues. Germline V lookup: CDR1 MDHEN, CDR2 SYDVKM. V lost 6 bases and J 11 bases, leaving 16 bases between the germline ends. The CDR3 DNA reads as TGTGCCAGCAGCCGTGGAAGGGATTATTACACCTTC. It encodes CASSRGRDYYTF.

Ten or more counts support this clonotype. The chain employs TRBV12-3 or TRBV12-4 and TRBJ1-6, with 8 bases fitting TRBD1. Germline trimming cut 7 bases from V and 8 bases from J; bases unmatched to any gene: 4. The CDR3 spans 13 residues. The CDR3 region has the DNA TGTGCCAGCAACGGACAGGGATATTCACCCCTCCACTTT. It codes for CASNGQGYSPLHF.

This clonotype was seen ten or more times. The rearrangement joins TRBV5-1 to TRBJ2-3, with TRBD2 identical over 8 bases. Germline V gene data show CDR1 as SGHRS and CDR2 as YFSETQ. The CDR3 has 16 amino acids. With 2 bases clipped from V and 0 bases from J, the junction kept 5 bases outside the gene matches. The CDR3 region is CASSLALAASTDTQYF. The CDR3 coding sequence is TGCGCCAGCAGCTTAGCACTAGCGGCCAGCACAGATACGCAGTATTTT.

This clonotype was found many times. The chain uses TRBV6-1 and TRBJ1-5; D is unclear. Trimming left V 3 bases short and J 4 bases short, with 1 base between. The CDR3 is made up of 11 amino acids. Germline V gives CDR1 MNHNS, CDR2 SASEGT. CDR3 loop: CASSENQPQHF. The CDR3 DNA reads TGTGCCAGCAGTGAGAATCAGCCCCAGCATTTT.

This clonotype was picked up many times. The junction departs from the called germline gene at one end, perhaps through a read error. This chain joins TRBV27 and TRBJ2-3, with 12 bases lining up with TRBD1. Germline V gene lookup returns CDR1 MNHEY and CDR2 SMNVEV (reference sequence). The CDR3 spans 18 residues. CDR3 region: CAGSPRGTGGRGTDTQYF. CDR3 coding DNA: TGTGCCGGCAGTCCCAGGGGGACAGGGGGCAGGGGCACAGATACGCAGTATTTT.

The rearrangement uses TRBV10-3 and TRBJ2-2; possibly TRBD2 for D (6 bases). Trimming left V 3 bases short and J 2 bases short, with 7 bases between. Germline CDR1 ENHRY, CDR2 SYGVKD. This CDR3 is 14 amino acids long. CDR3 sequence (DNA): TGTGCCATCAGTGATACTAGCAACACCGGGGAGCTGTTTTTT. Residues: CAISDTSNTGELFF.

This clonotype has a count of ten or more. This chain connects TRBV7-8 to TRBJ2-5; 10 positions agree with TRBD1. Germline V gene sequence: CDR1 SGHVS, CDR2 FQNEAQ. There are 15 residues in the CDR3. J was trimmed by 1 base and V by 5 bases; bases with no gene match: 4. CDR3: CASSPGQGVQETQYF. The CDR3 nucleotides are TGTGCCAGCAGCCCAGGACAGGGGGTCCAAGAGACCCAGTACTTC.

At least ten counts were recorded for this clonotype. This chain uses TRBV2 with TRBJ1-2, with D possibly matching TRBD1 (6 bases). The CDR3 sequence is 14 residues long. Germline CDR1 SNHLY, CDR2 FYNNEI. The V and J ends lost 5 bases and 0 bases respectively, with 10 bases between them. The CDR3 region is CASSTQGPNYGYTF. DNA for the CDR3: TGTGCCAGCAGTACACAGGGACCTAACTATGGCTACACCTTC.

The CDR3 DNA sequence: TGTGCCAGCAGCTTTGACAGGGTGTTGAATTCACCCCTCCACTTT. Protein product: CASSFDRVLNSPLHF. V gene TRBV5-6 combines with J gene TRBJ1-6; the match to TRBD1 covers 7 bases. Germline assignment: CDR1 SGHDT and CDR2 YYEEEE. The CDR3 consists of 15 residues. The ends lost 2 bases at V and 7 bases at J; junction bases unmatched: 6.

This clonotype was observed many times. The rearrangement uses TRBV7-9 and TRBJ2-3; D may be TRBD1 (6 bases). Trimming stripped 5 bases from V and 1 base from J, with 28 bases between. Germline V gene data show CDR1 as SEHNR and CDR2 as FQNEAQ (reference sequence). The CDR3 totals 20 residues. The CDR3 DNA sequence: TGTGCCAGCAGCCAGTTCGGGTTTAAAACAGGGCGTGAGGGCACAGATACGCAGTATTTT. Protein sequence: CASSQFGFKTGREGTDTQYF.

Details on this clonotype: One end of the junction does not line up with germline, which may come from a read error. The chain links TRBV6-5 to TRBJ2-7; the match to TRBD1 covers 7 bases. This CDR3 has 15 amino acids. Per the germline V gene, CDR1 is MNHEY and CDR2 is SVGAGI. The CDR3 sequence: CASSYPGQTSYEKYF. CDR3 nucleotides: TGTGCCAGCAGTTACCCGGGACAGACCTCATACGAGAAGTACTTC.

Note on this clonotype: A read error is possible here, since a much larger clone lies one base away. This rearrangement joins TRBV3-1 to TRBJ2-3; D unclear. CDR1 is LGHDT, CDR2 YNNKEL, per germline (reference sequence). The CDR3 has 12 amino acids. CDR3 in amino acids: CVSSQVADTQYF. The CDR3 DNA is TGTGTCAGCAGCCAAGTCGCAGATACGCAGTATTTT.

About this clonotype: One base separates it from a far larger clone, so it is likely a read error. The rearrangement joins TRBV6-4 to TRBJ2-5; 7 bases match TRBD2. This CDR3 spans 16 amino acids. Unmatched junction bases numbered 15, after V lost 7 bases and J lost 4 bases. Per the germline V gene, CDR1 is MRHNA and CDR2 is SNTAGT. CDR3 nucleotide sequence: TGTGCCAGCATTTCCGCGGAGGCGGGAGAGGCAGAGACCCAGTACTTC. Residues: CASISAEAGEAETQYF.

As to this clonotype: A far larger clone differs by one base, so this is likely a read error. The chain joins TRBV6-4 to TRBJ2-1; TRBD1 aligns across 7 bases. CDR1 MRHNA and CDR2 SNTAGT come from the germline V gene. The CDR3 loop spans 14 amino acids. V lost 4 bases and J lost 7; bases outside the gene matches: 7. DNA of the CDR3: TGTGCCAGCAGTGGCCGGGACAGTGTAAATGAGCAGTTCTTC. It codes for CASSGRDSVNEQFF.

Ten or more counts support this clonotype. The rearrangement uses TRBV20-1 and TRBJ1-1; 9 nucleotides line up with TRBD1. The germline V gene has CDR1 DFQATT and CDR2 SNEGSKA (reference sequence). J gave up 10 bases and V 5 bases, and 11 bases lay outside the gene matches. The CDR3 runs 13 residues. CDR3 in amino acids: CSAALDRGPGAFF. The CDR3 DNA reads TGCAGTGCTGCATTGGACAGGGGCCCGGGAGCTTTCTTT.

This clonotype was observed at least ten times. J is TRBJ2-5 and V is TRBV20-1; TRBD1 might be the D (6 bases). CDR1 is DFQATT, CDR2 SNEGSKA, per germline (reference sequence). V gave up 7 bases and J gave up 3 bases, with 12 bases separating them. This CDR3 is built from 12 residues. The CDR3 loop is CSGAGAEETQYF. The DNA of the CDR3 is TGCAGTGGGGCAGGGGCAGAAGAGACCCAGTACTTC.

This clonotype was detected once. This clone may be a read error of a much larger clone one base away. The chain recombines TRBV6-2 or TRBV6-3 with TRBJ2-5; TRBD2 might be the D (5 bases). Trimming took 9 bases from V and 5 from J, leaving 13 bases between them. Germline values: CDR1 MNHEY, CDR2 SVGEGT. The CDR3 has 12 amino acids. This CDR3 is CARRTPGETQYF. DNA of the CDR3: TGTGCCAGAAGGACCCCGGGGGAGACCCAGTACTTC.

This clonotype occurred many times. V and J are TRBV30 and TRBJ2-2, with unresolved D. V lost 2 bases and J lost 9, with 10 bases in between. There are 12 residues in the CDR3. CDR1 is GTSNPN, CDR2 SVGIG, per germline (reference sequence). CDR3 DNA sequence: TGTGCCTGGAGTCAACTTGGAAGGGAGCTGTTTTTT. Translating it yields CAWSQLGRELFF. Combining the CDR3 with reference TRBV30 and TRBJ2-2 gives the whole variable domain SQTIHQWPATLVQPVGSPLSLECTVEGTSNPNLYWYRQAAGRGLQLLFYSVGIGQISSEVPQNLSASRPQDRQFILSSKKLLLSDSGFYLCAWSQLGRELFFGEGSRLTVL.

This clonotype came up many times. The chain is built from TRBV20-1 and TRBJ2-2; no reliable D call. The ends were cut back, 5 bases at V and 4 bases at J, with 14 bases in the middle. CDR1 DFQATT and CDR2 SNEGSKA come from the germline V gene (reference sequence). The CDR3 spans 14 residues. The CDR3 region is CSARPYVSTGELFF. DNA of the CDR3: TGCAGTGCTCGACCCTATGTGAGCACCGGGGAGCTGTTTTTT.

For this clonotype: A clone one base away is much larger, so this may be a read error. The rearrangement links TRBV5-5 to TRBJ2-1; 8 nucleotides align to TRBD1. Germline-derived CDR1 and CDR2 are SGHKS and YYEKEE (reference sequence). This CDR3 has 15 amino acids. This chain's CDR3 is CASSPVGQGGNDQFF. The CDR3 DNA is TGTGCCAGCAGCCCGGTAGGACAGGGCGGCAATGATCAGTTCTTC.